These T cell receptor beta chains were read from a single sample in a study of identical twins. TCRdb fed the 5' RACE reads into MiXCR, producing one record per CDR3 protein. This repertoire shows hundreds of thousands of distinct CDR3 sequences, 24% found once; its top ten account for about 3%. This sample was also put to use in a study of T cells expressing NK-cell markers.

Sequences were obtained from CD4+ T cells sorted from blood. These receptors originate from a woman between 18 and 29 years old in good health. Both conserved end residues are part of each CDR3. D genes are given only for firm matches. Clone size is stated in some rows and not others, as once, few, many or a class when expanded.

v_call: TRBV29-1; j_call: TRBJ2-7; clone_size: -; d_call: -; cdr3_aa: CSVGANLYPYEQYF; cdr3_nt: TGCAGCGTTGGTGCTAACCTGTACCCGTACGAGCAGTACTTC
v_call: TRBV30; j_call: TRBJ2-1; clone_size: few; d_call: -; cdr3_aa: CAFDRDQNEQFF; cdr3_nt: TGTGCCTTTGACCGGGACCAGAATGAGCAGTTCTTC
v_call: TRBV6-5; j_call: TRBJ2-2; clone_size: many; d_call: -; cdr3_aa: CASSYPGYTGELFF; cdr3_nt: TGTGCCAGCAGTTATCCGGGGTACACCGGGGAGCTGTTTTTT
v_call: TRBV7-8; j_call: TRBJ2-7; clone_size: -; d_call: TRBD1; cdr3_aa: CASSILGGATEQYF; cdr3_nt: TGTGCCAGCAGCATTTTAGGGGGCGCGACCGAGCAGTACTTC
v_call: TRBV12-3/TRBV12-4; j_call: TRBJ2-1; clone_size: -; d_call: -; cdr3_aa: CASIWGPGRGPNEQFF; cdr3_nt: TGTGCCAGCATTTGGGGCCCGGGCAGGGGTCCAAATGAGCAGTTCTTC
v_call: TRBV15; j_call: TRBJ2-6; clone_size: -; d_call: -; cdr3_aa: CATSRIQSSGANVLTF; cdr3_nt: TGTGCCACCAGCAGAATCCAGTCCTCTGGGGCCAACGTCCTGACTTTC
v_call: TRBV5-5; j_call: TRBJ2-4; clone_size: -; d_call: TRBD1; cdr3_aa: CASSTPGQSNIQYF; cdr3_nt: TGTGCCAGCAGCACACCGGGACAGTCAAACATTCAGTACTTC
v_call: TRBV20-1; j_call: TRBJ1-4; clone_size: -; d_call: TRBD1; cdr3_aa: CSARDRDRGNEKLFF; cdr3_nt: TGCAGTGCTAGAGATCGGGACAGGGGCAATGAAAAACTGTTTTTT
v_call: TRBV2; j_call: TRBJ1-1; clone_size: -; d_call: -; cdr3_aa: CASTRTAQNTEAFF; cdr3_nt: TGTGCCAGCACTCGGACAGCACAGAACACTGAAGCTTTCTTT
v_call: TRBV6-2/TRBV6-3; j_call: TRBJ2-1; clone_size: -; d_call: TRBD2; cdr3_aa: CASKTSGTNEQFF; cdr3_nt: TGTGCCAGTAAGACTAGCGGGACTAATGAGCAGTTCTTC
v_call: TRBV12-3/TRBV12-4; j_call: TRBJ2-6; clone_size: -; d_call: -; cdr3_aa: CASSAFRGTRRAGANVLTF; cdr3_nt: TGTGCCAGCAGTGCTTTTAGGGGAACCAGGCGGGCTGGGGCCAACGTCCTGACTTTC
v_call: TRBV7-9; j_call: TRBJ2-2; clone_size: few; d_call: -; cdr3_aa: CASSLVEGLGAGELFF; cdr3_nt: TGTGCCAGCAGCTTAGTTGAGGGCCTCGGAGCCGGGGAGCTGTTTTTT
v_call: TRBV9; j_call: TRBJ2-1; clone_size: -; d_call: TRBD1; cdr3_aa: CASSVNPQGASDEQFF; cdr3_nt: TGTGCCAGCAGCGTCAACCCACAGGGGGCTAGCGATGAGCAGTTCTTC
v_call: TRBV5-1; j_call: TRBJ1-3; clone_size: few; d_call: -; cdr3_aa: CASSFAGTLGNTIYF; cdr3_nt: TGCGCCAGCAGCTTTGCCGGGACACTAGGAAACACCATATATTTT
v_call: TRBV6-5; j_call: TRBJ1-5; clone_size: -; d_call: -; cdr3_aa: CASSYSTPYQPQHF; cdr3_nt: TGTGCCAGCAGTTACTCGACCCCATATCAGCCCCAGCATTTT
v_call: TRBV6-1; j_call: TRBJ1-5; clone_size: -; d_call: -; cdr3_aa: CASSEFGNQPQHF; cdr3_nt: TGTGCCAGCAGTGAATTCGGCAATCAGCCCCAGCATTTT
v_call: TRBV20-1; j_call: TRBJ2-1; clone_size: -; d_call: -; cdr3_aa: CSARGNVGEQFF; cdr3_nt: TGCAGTGCTAGAGGGAACGTAGGTGAGCAGTTCTTC
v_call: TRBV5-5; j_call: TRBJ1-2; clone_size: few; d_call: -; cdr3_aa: CASSLEGAYGYTF; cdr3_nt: TGTGCCAGCAGCTTGGAAGGGGCCTATGGCTACACCTTC
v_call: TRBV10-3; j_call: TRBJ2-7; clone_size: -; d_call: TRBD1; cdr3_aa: CAISVLARDRIYEQYF; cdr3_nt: TGTGCCATCAGTGTCCTCGCCCGGGACAGAATCTACGAGCAGTACTTC
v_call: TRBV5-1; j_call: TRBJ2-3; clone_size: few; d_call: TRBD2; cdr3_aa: CASSSRTSGDLTDTQYF; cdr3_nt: TGCGCCAGCAGCTCGCGGACTAGCGGGGACTTAACAGATACGCAGTATTTT
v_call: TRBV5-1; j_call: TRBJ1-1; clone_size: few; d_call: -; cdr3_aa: CASSLGATFGYPTEAFF; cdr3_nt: TGCGCCAGCAGCTTGGGGGCGACATTTGGCTATCCCACTGAAGCTTTCTTT
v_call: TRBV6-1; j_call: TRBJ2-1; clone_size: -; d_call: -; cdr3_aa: CASSRESGAWNEQFF; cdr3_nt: TGTGCCAGCAGCCGGGAATCAGGGGCATGGAATGAGCAGTTCTTC
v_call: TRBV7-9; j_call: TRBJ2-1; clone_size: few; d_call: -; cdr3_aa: CASSPGTDSSYNEQFF; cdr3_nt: TGTGCCAGCAGCCCAGGGACGGATAGCTCCTACAATGAGCAGTTCTTC
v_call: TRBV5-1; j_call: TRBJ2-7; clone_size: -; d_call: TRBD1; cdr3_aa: CASSFTGANYEQYF; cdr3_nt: TGCGCCAGCAGCTTTACAGGGGCAAACTACGAGCAGTACTTC
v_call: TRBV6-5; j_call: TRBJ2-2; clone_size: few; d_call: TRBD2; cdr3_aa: CASSYVLAGTGELFF; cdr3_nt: TGTGCCAGCAGTTATGTACTAGCGGGAACCGGGGAGCTGTTTTTT
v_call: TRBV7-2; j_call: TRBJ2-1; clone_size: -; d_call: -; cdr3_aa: CASSLALNSWFF; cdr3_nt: TGTGCCAGCAGCTTAGCGTTAAACAGTTGGTTCTTC
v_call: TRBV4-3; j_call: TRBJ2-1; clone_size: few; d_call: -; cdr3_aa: CASSQARSSYNEQFF; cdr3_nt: TGCGCCAGCAGCCAAGCTAGGAGCTCCTACAATGAGCAGTTCTTC
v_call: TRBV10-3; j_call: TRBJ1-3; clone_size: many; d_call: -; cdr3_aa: CAISDPGRSSGNTIYF; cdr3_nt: TGTGCCATCAGTGATCCGGGCAGGAGCTCTGGAAACACCATATATTTT
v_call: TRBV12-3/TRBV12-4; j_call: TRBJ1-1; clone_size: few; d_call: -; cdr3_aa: CASSSGTDNTEAFF; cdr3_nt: TGTGCCAGCAGTAGCGGGACCGATAACACTGAAGCTTTCTTT